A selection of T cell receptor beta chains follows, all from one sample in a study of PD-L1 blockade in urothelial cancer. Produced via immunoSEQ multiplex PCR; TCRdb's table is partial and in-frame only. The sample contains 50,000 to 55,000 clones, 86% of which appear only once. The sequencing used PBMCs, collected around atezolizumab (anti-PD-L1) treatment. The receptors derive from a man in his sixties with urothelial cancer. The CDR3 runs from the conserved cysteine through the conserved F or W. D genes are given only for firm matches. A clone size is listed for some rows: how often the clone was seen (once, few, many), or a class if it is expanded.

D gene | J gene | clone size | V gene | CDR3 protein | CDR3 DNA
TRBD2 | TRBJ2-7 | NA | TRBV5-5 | CATVGREGPYEQYF | TGTGCCACCGTTGGGAGGGAGGGCCCCTACGAGCAGTACTTC
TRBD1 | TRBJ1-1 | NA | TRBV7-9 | CASSSRGVGEAFF | TGTGCCAGCAGTTCCAGGGGGGTCGGAGAAGCTTTCTTT
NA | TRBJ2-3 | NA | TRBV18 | CASSPVGGEPDTQYF | TGTGCCAGCTCCCCTGTCGGAGGGGAGCCAGATACGCAGTATTTT
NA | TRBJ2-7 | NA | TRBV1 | CTSSYRQGVVYEQYF | TGCACCAGCAGCTATAGACAGGGGGTGGTCTACGAGCAGTACTTC
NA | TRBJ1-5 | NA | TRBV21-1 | CASSGVPNQPQHF | TGTGCCAGCAGCGGAGTGCCGAATCAGCCCCAGCATTTT
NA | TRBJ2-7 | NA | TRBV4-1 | CASSHSHSYEQYF | TGCGCCAGCAGCCATAGTCATTCCTACGAGCAGTACTTC
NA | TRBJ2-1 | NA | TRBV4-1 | CASSRNEGDEQFF | TGCGCCAGCAGCCGGAACGAGGGCGATGAGCAGTTCTTC
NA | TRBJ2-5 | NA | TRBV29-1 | CSYRGGETQYF | TGCAGCTACAGGGGGGGAGAGACCCAGTACTTC
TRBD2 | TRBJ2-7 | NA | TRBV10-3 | CAISGRGGSPYEQYF | TGTGCCATCAGTGGCCGGGGCGGGAGCCCCTACGAGCAGTACTTC
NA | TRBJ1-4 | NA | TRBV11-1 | CASRRGSSNEKLFF | TGTGCCAGCAGGAGGGGGTCAAGTAATGAAAAACTGTTTTTT
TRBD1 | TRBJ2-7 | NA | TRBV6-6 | CASSYRRRDRVYEQYF | TGTGCCAGCAGTTACCGACGGCGGGACAGGGTCTACGAGCAGTACTTC
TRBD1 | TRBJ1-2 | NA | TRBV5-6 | CASSFQGAGGYTF | TGTGCCAGCAGCTTCCAGGGGGCCGGTGGCTACACCTTC
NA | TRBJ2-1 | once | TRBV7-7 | CASSSAGTMGHNEQFF | TGTGCTAGCAGCTCGGCCGGGACAATGGGACACAATGAGCAGTTCTTC
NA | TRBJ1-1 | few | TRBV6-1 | CASRGEGRAFF | TGTGCCAGCAGAGGGGAGGGGAGGGCTTTCTTT
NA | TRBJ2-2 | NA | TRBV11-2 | CASSFLPGANTGELFF | TGTGCCAGCAGCTTCTTACCGGGGGCGAACACCGGGGAGCTGTTTTTT
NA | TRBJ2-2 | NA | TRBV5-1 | CASSLVERNTGELFF | TGCGCCAGCAGCTTGGTCGAGCGTAACACCGGGGAGCTGTTTTTT
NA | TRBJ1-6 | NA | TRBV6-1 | CASASWDGGNSPLHF | TGTGCCAGTGCAAGCTGGGACGGAGGGAATTCACCCCTCCACTTT
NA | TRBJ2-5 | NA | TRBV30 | CAWSVLAALPSETQYF | TGTGCCTGGAGTGTCCTAGCTGCTCTCCCATCGGAGACCCAGTACTTC
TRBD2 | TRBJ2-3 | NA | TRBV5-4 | CASRASGGRDTQYF | TGTGCCAGCAGGGCTAGCGGGGGCCGAGATACGCAGTATTTT
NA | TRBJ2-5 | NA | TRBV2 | CASNGQGGGETQYF | TGTGCCAGCAATGGACAGGGAGGGGGGGAGACCCAGTACTTC
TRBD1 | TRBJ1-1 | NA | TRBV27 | CASSGNRGRGTEAFF | TGTGCCAGCAGTGGAAACAGGGGGCGAGGCACTGAAGCTTTCTTT
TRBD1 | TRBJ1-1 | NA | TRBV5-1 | CASIAGTGNLEAFF | TGCGCCAGCATCGCCGGGACAGGGAATCTGGAAGCTTTCTTT
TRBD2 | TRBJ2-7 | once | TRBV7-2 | CASSFYGTSAYEQYF | TGTGCCAGCAGCTTCTACGGGACTAGCGCTTACGAGCAGTACTTC
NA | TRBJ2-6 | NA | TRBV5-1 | CASSLAQARGSGANVLTF | TGCGCCAGCAGCTTGGCCCAAGCAAGAGGCTCTGGGGCCAACGTCCTGACTTTC
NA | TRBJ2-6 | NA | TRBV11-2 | CASSLDRAGANVLTF | TGTGCCAGCAGCTTAGACAGGGCTGGGGCCAACGTCCTGACTTTC
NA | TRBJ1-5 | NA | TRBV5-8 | CASSLDNGQFPSNQPQHF | TGTGCCAGCAGCTTGGATAATGGCCAATTTCCTAGCAATCAGCCCCAGCATTTT
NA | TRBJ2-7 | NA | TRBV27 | CASSSRLGTAYEQYF | TGTGCCAGCAGTTCCCGGCTGGGGACTGCCTACGAGCAGTACTTC
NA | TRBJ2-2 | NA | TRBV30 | CAWSVGGITTGELFF | TGTGCCTGGAGTGTTGGAGGGATAACCACCGGGGAGCTGTTTTTT
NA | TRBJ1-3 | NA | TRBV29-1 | CSAAGGSGNTIYF | TGCAGCGCTGCCGGGGGGTCTGGAAACACCATATATTTT
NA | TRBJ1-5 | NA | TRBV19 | CATWGGNSNQPQHF | TGTGCCACCTGGGGGGGAAATAGCAATCAGCCCCAGCATTTT
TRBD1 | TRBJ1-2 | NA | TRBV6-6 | CASSYAPTGIYGYTF | TGTGCCAGCAGTTACGCACCGACAGGGATCTATGGCTACACCTTC
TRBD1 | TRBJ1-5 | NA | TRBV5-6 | CASSLRQGVNQPQHF | TGTGCCAGCAGCTTGAGACAGGGGGTAAATCAGCCCCAGCATTTT
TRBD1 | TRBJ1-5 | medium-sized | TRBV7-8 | CASSLHSRQGNQPQHF | TGTGCCAGCAGCTTACACTCAAGACAGGGGAATCAGCCCCAGCATTTT
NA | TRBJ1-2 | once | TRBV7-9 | CASSPLWGNYGYTF | TGTGCCAGCAGCCCCCTTTGGGGCAACTATGGCTACACCTTC
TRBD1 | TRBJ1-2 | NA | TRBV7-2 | CASSLGQTSIYGYTF | TGTGCCAGCAGCCTGGGACAGACGAGTATCTATGGCTACACCTTC
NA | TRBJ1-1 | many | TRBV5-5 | CASSPTPKTLTEAFF | TGTGCCAGCAGCCCCACCCCCAAGACATTGACTGAAGCTTTCTTT
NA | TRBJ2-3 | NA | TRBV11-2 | CASSFGGLTDTQYF | TGTGCCAGCAGCTTCGGGGGGCTCACAGATACGCAGTATTTT
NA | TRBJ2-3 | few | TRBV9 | CASSGRGPPDTQYF | TGTGCCAGCAGCGGCAGGGGTCCGCCAGATACGCAGTATTTT
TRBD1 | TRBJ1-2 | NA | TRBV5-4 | CASSPAITGGSGYTF | TGTGCCAGCAGCCCGGCCATTACAGGGGGCAGCGGCTACACCTTC
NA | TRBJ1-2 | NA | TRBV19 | CASSNPGPHYGYTF | TGTGCCAGTTCAAACCCAGGGCCCCACTATGGCTACACCTTC
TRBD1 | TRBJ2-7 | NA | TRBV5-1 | CASRGQERAWIYEQYF | TGCGCCAGCAGGGGACAGGAAAGGGCTTGGATCTACGAGCAGTACTTC
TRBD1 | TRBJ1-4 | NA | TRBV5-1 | CASSFYPGQGNEKLFF | TGCGCCAGCAGCTTTTACCCGGGACAGGGAAATGAAAAACTGTTTTTT
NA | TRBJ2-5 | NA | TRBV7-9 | CASSPVQETQYF | TGTGCCAGCAGCCCCGTCCAAGAGACCCAGTACTTC
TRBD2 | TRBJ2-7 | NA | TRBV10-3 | CAISGTSGSSYEQYF | TGTGCCATCAGTGGGACTAGCGGGAGTTCCTACGAGCAGTACTTC
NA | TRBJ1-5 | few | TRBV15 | CATSRDSGDLGPQHF | TGTGCCACCAGCAGAGATTCAGGGGACCTGGGGCCCCAGCATTTT
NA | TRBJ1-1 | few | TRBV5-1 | CASSSTVSNTEAFF | TGCGCCAGCAGCTCCACAGTATCGAACACTGAAGCTTTCTTT
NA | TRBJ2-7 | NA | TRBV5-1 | CASSEDRPSYEQYF | TGCGCCAGCAGTGAGGACAGACCCTCCTACGAGCAGTACTTC
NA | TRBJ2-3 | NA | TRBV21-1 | CASSKVGRARGRCVVFMAGYF | TGTGCCAGCAGCAAAGTCGGCAGGGCCCGTGGGAGGTGCGTGGTATTTATGGCGGGATATTTT
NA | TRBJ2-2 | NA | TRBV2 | CASSEQGGTGELFF | TGTGCCAGCAGTGAACAGGGGGGCACCGGGGAGCTGTTTTTT
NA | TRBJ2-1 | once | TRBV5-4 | CASSFRDLDNEQFF | TGTGCCAGCAGCTTCCGGGACTTAGACAATGAGCAGTTCTTC
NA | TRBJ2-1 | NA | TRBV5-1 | CASSLSGGSSYNEQFF | TGCGCCAGCAGCCTCTCCGGGGGAAGCTCCTACAATGAGCAGTTCTTC
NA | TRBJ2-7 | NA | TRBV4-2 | CASSHLEVGSSYEQYF | TGTGCCAGCAGCCATCTGGAGGTGGGGAGTTCCTACGAGCAGTACTTC
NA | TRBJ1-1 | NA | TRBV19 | CASSITGTRYTEAFF | TGTGCCAGTAGTATTACAGGGACGAGGTACACTGAAGCTTTCTTT
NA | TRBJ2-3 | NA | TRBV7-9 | CASSLFRELTDTQYF | TGTGCCAGCAGCTTATTCCGGGAGCTCACAGATACGCAGTATTTT
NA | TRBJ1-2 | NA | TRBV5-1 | CASRLEGVVNYGYTF | TGCGCCAGCAGGCTCGAGGGGGTTGTTAACTATGGCTACACCTTC
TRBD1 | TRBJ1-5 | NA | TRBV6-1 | CASGRQGPGNQPQHF | TGTGCCAGCGGCCGACAGGGACCGGGCAATCAGCCCCAGCATTTT